The present TCR beta chain was sequenced within a study of beta chain features in type 1 diabetes. Overall study findings and caveats: Shortening that was moderate but significant affected the TCRB CDR3s of Type 1 diabetes patients in all four CD4+ subsets.

This clone was seen a handful of times. The antigen remains undetermined. This CDR3 has 16 amino acids. Looked up from germline, CDR1 is SQVTM and CDR2 is ANQGSEA. V shed 1 base, J shed 0 bases, and the junction held 6 bases outside the gene matches. Expressed TCRB transcripts were sequenced because the entire RNA isolate underwent reverse transcription. TCRdb's table, derived via immunoSEQ multiplex PCR, lists solely in-frame clones and lacks some. The data contain a few hundred thousand clones, over 8.5% of them singletons. The sample comprised central memory CD4+ T cells from blood. The source of this sequence is a man aged 30-40 years with type 1 diabetes. The J gene is TRBJ2-7, the V gene TRBV29-1; TRBD1 matches 10 bases. The CDR3 is CSVEGRTGGSSYEQYF. CDR3 in DNA: TGCAGCGTTGAAGGCCGGACAGGGGGAAGCTCCTACGAGCAGTACTTC.